What follows describes a single T cell receptor beta chain. As handled by the study authors: Cell counts per sample came from amplifying reference gene primers. Generated by immunoSEQ multiplex PCR, the TCRdb table keeps only in-frame clones and is missing some. Clone size and the V and J calls come from that table; the DNA yielded D and trimming. The repertoire holds 150,000 or so clones, with about nine tenths as singletons. The entry originates in a study of blood T cell repertoires in COVID-19. Across the study: The United States, Italy and Spain provided the acute and convalescent COVID-19 samples. Nucleic acid was either cDNA or gDNA, and it came from T cells, B-cell-depleted T cells, or PBMCs.

This CDR3 contains 15 residues. Germline V lookup: CDR1 SGHRS, CDR2 YFSETQ. With 2 bases clipped from V and 8 bases from J, the junction kept 4 bases outside the gene matches. The chain links TRBV5-1 to TRBJ1-6; 10 bases fit TRBD1. The source material was peripheral blood. The origin of this receptor is a man between 60 and 70 years old with acute or convalescent COVID-19. The DNA for the CDR3 is TGCGCCAGCAGCTTAACGGGACAGGGGTATTCACCCCTCCACTTT. Residues: CASSLTGQGYSPLHF.